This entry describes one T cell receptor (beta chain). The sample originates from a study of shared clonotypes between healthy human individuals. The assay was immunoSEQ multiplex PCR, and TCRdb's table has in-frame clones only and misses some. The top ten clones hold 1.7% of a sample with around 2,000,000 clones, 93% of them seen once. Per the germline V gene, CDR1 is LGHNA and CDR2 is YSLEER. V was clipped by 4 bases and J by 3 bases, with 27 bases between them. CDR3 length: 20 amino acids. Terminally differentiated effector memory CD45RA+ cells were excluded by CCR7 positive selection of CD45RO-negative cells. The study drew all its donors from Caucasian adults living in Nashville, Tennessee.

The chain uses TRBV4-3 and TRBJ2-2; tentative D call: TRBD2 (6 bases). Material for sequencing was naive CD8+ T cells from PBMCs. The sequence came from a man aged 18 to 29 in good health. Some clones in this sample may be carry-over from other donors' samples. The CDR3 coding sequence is TGCGCCAGCAGCCGGGGGAGCAGGCAAAGACTAGGGAGAGACACCGGGGAGCTGTTTTTT. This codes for CASSRGSRQRLGRDTGELFF.